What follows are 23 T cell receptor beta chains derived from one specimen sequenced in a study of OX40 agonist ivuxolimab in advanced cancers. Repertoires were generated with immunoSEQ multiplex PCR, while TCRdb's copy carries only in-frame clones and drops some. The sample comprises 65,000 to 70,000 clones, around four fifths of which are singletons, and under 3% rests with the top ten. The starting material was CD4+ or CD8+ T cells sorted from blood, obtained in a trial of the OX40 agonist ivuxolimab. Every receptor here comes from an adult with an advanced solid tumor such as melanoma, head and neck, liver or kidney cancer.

This CDR3 reads CASSRAPLNTEAFF. As DNA, the CDR3 is TGCGCCAGCAGTCGAGCACCTTTGAACACTGAAGCTTTCTTT. J is TRBJ1-1 and V is TRBV10-1, with D uncertain. This CDR3 has 14 residues. CDR1 and CDR2 from the germline V gene are WNHNN and SYGVQD (reference sequence). V was clipped by 5 bases and J by 0 bases, with 10 bases between them.

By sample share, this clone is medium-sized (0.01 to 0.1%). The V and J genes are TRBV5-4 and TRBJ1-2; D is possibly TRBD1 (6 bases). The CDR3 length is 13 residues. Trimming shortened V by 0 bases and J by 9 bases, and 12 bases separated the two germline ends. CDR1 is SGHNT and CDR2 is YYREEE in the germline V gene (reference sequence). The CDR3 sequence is CASSLDADRSYTF. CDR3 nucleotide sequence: TGTGCCAGCAGCTTGGACGCCGACAGGAGCTACACCTTC.

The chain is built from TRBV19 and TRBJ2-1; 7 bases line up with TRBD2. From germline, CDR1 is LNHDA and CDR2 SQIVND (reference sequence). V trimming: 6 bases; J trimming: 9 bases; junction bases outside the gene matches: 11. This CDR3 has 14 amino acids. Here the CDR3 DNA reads TGTGCCAGTAGGTTTAGCGGGTCCGGCGGTGAGCAGTTCTTC. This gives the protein CASRFSGSGGEQFF.

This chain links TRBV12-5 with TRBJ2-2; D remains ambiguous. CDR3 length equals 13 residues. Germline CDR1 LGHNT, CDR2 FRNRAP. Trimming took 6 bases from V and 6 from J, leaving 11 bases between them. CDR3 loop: CASGIRAPGELFF. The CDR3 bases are TGTGCTAGTGGGATCCGAGCACCCGGGGAGCTGTTTTTT. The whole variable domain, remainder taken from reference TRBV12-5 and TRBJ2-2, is DARVTQTPRHKVTEMGQEVTMRCQPILGHNTVFWYRQTMMQGLELLAYFRNRAPLDDSGMPKDRFSAEMPDATLATLKIQPSEPRDSAVYFCASGIRAPGELFFGEGSRLTVL.

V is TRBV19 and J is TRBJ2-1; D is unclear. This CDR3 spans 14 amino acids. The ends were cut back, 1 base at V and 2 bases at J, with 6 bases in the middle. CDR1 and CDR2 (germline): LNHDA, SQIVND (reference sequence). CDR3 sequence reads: CASSIGTAYNEQFF. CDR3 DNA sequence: TGTGCCAGTAGTATAGGAACAGCCTACAATGAGCAGTTCTTC.

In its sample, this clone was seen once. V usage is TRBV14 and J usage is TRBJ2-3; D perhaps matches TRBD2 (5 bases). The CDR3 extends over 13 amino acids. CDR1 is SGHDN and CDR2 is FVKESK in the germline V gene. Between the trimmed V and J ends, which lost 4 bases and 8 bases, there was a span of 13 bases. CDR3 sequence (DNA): TGTGCCAGCAGCCCGTGGTTCCGGGGTACGCAGTATTTT. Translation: CASSPWFRGTQYF.

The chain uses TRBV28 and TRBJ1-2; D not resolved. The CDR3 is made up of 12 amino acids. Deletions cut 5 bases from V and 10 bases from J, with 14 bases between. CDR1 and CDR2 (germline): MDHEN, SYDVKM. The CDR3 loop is CASSIISFDYTF. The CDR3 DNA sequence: TGTGCCAGCAGTATAATCTCTTTTGACTACACCTTC.

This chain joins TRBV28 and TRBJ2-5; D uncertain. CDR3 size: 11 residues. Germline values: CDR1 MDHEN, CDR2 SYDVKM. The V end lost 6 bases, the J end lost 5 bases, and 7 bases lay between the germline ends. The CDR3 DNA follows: TGTGCCAGCAGCCTACGGGAGACCCAGTACTTC. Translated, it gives CASSLRETQYF.

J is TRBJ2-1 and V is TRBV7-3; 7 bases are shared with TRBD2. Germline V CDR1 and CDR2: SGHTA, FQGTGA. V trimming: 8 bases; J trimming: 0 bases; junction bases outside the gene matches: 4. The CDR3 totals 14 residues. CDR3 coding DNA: TGTGCCAGCTGCCCGGGGGGCTCCTACAATGAGCAGTTCTTC. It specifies CASCPGGSYNEQFF.

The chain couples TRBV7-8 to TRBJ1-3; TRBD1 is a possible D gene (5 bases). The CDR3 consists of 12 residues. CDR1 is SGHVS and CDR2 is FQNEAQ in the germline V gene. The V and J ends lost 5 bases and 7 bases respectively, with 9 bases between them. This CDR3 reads CASSAAGNTIYF. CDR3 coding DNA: TGTGCCAGCAGCGCCGCAGGGAACACCATATATTTT.

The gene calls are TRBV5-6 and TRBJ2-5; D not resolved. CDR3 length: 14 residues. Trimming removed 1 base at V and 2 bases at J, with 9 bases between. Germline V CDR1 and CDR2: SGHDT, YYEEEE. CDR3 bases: TGTGCCAGCAGCTTGCTGTCAGGTCAAGAGACCCAGTACTTC. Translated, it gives CASSLLSGQETQYF.

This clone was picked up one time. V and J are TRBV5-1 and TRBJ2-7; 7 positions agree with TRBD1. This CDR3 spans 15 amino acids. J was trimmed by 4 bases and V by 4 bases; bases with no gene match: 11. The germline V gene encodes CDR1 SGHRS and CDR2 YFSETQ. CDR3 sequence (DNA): TGCGCCAGCAGCCCGAACAGGGGAAGCGGATACGAGCAGTACTTC. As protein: CASSPNRGSGYEQYF.

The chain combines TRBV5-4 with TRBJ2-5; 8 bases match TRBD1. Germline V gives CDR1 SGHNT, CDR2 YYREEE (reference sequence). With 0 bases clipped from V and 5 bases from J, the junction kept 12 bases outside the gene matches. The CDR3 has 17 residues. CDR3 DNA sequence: TGTGCCAGCAGCTTGGGGGGCAGGGGGCGCGGAGAGGAGACCCAGTACTTC. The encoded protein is CASSLGGRGRGEETQYF.

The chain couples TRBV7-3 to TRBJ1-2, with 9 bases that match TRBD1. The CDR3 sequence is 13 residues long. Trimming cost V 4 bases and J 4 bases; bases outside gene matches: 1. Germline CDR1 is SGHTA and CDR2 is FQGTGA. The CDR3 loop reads CASSSDRGYGYTF. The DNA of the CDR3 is TGTGCCAGCAGCTCGGACAGGGGCTATGGCTACACCTTC.

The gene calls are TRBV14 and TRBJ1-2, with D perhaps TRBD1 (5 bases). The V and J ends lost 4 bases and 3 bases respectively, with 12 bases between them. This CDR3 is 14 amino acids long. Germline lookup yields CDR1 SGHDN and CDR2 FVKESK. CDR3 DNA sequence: TGTGCCAGCAGCCGCCAGGCGGGGGACTATGGCTACACCTTC. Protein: CASSRQAGDYGYTF. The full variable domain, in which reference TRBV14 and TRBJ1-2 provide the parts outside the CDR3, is EAGVTQFPSHSVIEKGQTVTLRCDPISGHDNLYWYRRVMGKEIKFLLHFVKESKQDESGMPNNRFLAERTGGTYSTLKVQPAELEDSGVYFCASSRQAGDYGYTFGSGTRLTVV.

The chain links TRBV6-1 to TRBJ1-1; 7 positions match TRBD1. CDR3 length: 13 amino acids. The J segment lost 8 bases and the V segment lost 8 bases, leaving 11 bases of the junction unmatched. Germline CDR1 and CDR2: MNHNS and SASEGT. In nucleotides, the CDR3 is TGTGCCAGCCATCCCTCTCGACAGGGCGAAGCTTTCTTT. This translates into CASHPSRQGEAFF.

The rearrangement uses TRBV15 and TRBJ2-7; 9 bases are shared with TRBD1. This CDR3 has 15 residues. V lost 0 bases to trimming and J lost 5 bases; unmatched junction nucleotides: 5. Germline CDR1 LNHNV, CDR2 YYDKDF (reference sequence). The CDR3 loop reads CATSREGTGLDEQYF. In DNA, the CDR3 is TGTGCCACCAGCAGAGAGGGGACAGGGTTAGACGAGCAGTACTTC. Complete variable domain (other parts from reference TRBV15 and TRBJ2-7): DAMVIQNPRYQVTQFGKPVTLSCSQTLNHNVMYWYQQKSSQAPKLLFHYYDKDFNNEADTPDNFQSRRPNTSFCFLDIRSPGLGDTAMYLCATSREGTGLDEQYFGPGTRLTVT.

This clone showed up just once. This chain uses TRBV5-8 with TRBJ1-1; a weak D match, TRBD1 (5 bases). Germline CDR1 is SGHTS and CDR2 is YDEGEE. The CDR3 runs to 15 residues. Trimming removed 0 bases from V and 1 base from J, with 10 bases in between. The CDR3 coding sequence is TGTGCCAGCAGCTTGGGGGGGTTTCAGAACACTGAAGCTTTCTTT. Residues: CASSLGGFQNTEAFF.

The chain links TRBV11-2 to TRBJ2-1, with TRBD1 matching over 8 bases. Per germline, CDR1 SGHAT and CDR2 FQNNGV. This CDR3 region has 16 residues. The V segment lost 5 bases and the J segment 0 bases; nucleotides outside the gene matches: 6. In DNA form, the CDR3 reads TGTGCCAGCAGCATGGAGACAGGGGCCTCCTACAATGAGCAGTTCTTC. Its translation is CASSMETGASYNEQFF.

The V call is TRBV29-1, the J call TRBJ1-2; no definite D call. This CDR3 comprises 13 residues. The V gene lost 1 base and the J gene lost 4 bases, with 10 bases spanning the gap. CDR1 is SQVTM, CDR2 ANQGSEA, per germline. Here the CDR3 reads CSVEVSGAYGYTF. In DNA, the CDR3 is TGCAGCGTTGAAGTCAGCGGCGCCTATGGCTACACCTTC.

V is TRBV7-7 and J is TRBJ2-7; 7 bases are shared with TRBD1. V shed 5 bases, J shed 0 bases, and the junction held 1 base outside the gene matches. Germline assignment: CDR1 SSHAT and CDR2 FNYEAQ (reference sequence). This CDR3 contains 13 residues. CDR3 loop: CASSRDSSYEQYF. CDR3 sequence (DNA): TGTGCCAGCAGCCGGGACAGCTCCTACGAGCAGTACTTC.

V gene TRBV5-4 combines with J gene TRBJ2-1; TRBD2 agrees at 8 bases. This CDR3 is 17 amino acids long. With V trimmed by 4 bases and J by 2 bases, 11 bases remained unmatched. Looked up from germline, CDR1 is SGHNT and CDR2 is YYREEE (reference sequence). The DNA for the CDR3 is TGTGCCAGCAGCCCGGCAAGCGGGAGAGGCGCCTACAATGAGCAGTTCTTC. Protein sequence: CASSPASGRGAYNEQFF.

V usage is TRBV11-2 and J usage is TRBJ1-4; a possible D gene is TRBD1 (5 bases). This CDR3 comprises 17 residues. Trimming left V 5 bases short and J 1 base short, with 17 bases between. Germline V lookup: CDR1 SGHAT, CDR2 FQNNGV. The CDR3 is CASSRRGREGTNEKLFF. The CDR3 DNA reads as TGTGCCAGCAGCCGCCGGGGCAGGGAGGGAACTAATGAAAAACTGTTTTTT.